The T cell receptor beta chain under discussion was sequenced for a study of blood T cell repertoires in COVID-19 (dated by TCRdb to about 2020). Broadly, across the study: Samples covering the acute and convalescent phases of COVID-19 were provided by collaborators in the United States, Italy and Spain. The prospective study material was composed of cDNA or gDNA derived from T cells, B-cell-depleted T cells, or PBMCs. Deeply sampled blood TCRbeta repertoires from subjects exposed to, actively infected with, or recovered from COVID-19 were included in the dataset. A freely available public database, intended as a resource for researchers studying the immune response to SARS-CoV-2, is where the repertoires were released. Samples came from the ongoing ImmuneRACE study (first 160 participants) plus 1,254 subjects from 6 global collaborators. A de-identified subject ID, COVID-19 status, age in years and sex were almost always included in the sample metadata. Where HLA class I and class II types were available, the types were taken from metadata supplied by the sample provider, not from assay-based typing.

What the research found in general, with its limitations: The quantity of clinical and demographic metadata differed by source and by participant and was supplied without curation.

In regard to this clone: Its antigen specificity is not known. No clone much larger than this one lies a single base away; base qualities are absent.

Another Seattle source contributed samples from volunteer blood donors who had recovered from COVID-19. Each collaborating institution followed its own protocols to collect whole blood in K2EDTA tubes. For TCRbeta analysis, collaborators shipped samples as frozen whole blood, isolated PBMCs, or DNA extracted from either of those sample types. Counted from cysteine to phenylalanine, this CDR3 has 14 amino acids. Of all the DNA, just the CDR3 is kept, 42 bases in frame from base 1. The germline V gene sets CDR1 to KGHSH and CDR2 to LQKENI. At the junction V is shortened by 3 bases and J by 8 bases, with 16 bases in between. TCRbeta CDR3 regions were amplified from genomic DNA using the immunoSEQ Assay, a bias-controlled multiplex PCR. Turning to the authors' computational methods: The number of nucleated cells in each sample was estimated by amplification of reference gene primers within the assay. To quantify the absolute abundance of each unique TCRbeta CDR3 rearrangement, sequence reads were collapsed and filtered. Productive Simpson clonality was computed per sample as the square root of Simpson's diversity index over productive rearrangements. The immuneACCESS repertoire file appears here via TCRdb, limited to in-frame rearrangements. These files lack a portion of the clones; in checked studies, under half of the deficit traces to unresolved V genes, and the cause of the others is not known. That table supplies the V and J calls and clone size; D and trimming were determined from the DNA. The sample includes approximately 280,000 clones, with 75% to 90% observed a single time. The ten top clones hold 2.1% of the sample.

This chain joins TRBV18 to TRBJ1-2; possibly the D gene is TRBD1, per 6 matching bases. The receptor was derived from a woman in her twenties or thirties who had recovered from COVID-19. The sample consisted of peripheral blood. The bases are TGTGCCAGCTCACCTGTGATGGCAGGGGACGGCTACACCTTC. Its translation is CASSPVMAGDGYTF.